These T cell receptor beta chains were read from a single sample in a study of T cells in Graves' hyperthyroidism and ophthalmopathy. TCRdb itself ran the multiplex PCR reads through MiXCR, one entry per CDR3 protein. The data contain a few hundred thousand distinct CDR3 sequences, approximately 14% of them singletons. The sequencing sample was made of blood. The receptors shown here come from a woman younger than 45 with Graves' hyperthyroidism that later progressed to Graves' ophthalmopathy. CDR3s include the opening cysteine and the closing phenylalanine or tryptophan. The order of the fields is V gene, J gene, D gene, CDR3 length, clone size, CDR3 DNA, CDR3 protein. The D gene is left open where the match is weak. Expanded clones get a size class; other rows say once, few or many, or leave the size out.

V gene: TRBV5-1
J gene: TRBJ2-7
D gene: TRBD2
CDR3 length: 21
clone size: many
CDR3 DNA: TGCGCCAGCACTCGCTCGACCGGGACTAGGACTGTTAGCGGGAGGTCCAACGAGCAGTACTTC
CDR3 protein: CASTRSTGTRTVSGRSNEQYF

V gene: TRBV28
J gene: TRBJ2-7
D gene: TRBD1
CDR3 length: 17
clone size: many
CDR3 DNA: TGTGCCAGCAGACGCGAACCCCGGGACAGGGGTATCCACGAGCAGTACTTC
CDR3 protein: CASRREPRDRGIHEQYF

V gene: TRBV29-1
J gene: TRBJ1-4
D gene: -
CDR3 length: 14
clone size: many
CDR3 DNA: TGCAGCGTTCAAAGTACAGGGTCCAATGAAAAACTGTTTTTT
CDR3 protein: CSVQSTGSNEKLFF

V gene: TRBV12-3/TRBV12-4
J gene: TRBJ2-7
D gene: -
CDR3 length: 13
clone size: many
CDR3 DNA: TGTGCCAGCAGGGCGGACGGAGCTTACGAGCAGTACTTC
CDR3 protein: CASRADGAYEQYF

V gene: TRBV24-1
J gene: TRBJ2-6
D gene: -
CDR3 length: 16
clone size: -
CDR3 DNA: TGTGCCACCAGTGATTTCTCGGTCTCTGGGGCCAACGTCCTGACTTTC
CDR3 protein: CATSDFSVSGANVLTF

V gene: TRBV2
J gene: TRBJ1-1
D gene: -
CDR3 length: 15
clone size: -
CDR3 DNA: TGTGCCAGCAGTGAAGCGCTTGGGGTTATCACTAAAGCTTTCTTT
CDR3 protein: CASSEALGVITKAFF

V gene: TRBV5-1
J gene: TRBJ1-2
D gene: -
CDR3 length: 16
clone size: few
CDR3 DNA: TGCGCCAGCAGCCTAAAACGTGGGACTAATAACTATGGCTACACCTTC
CDR3 protein: CASSLKRGTNNYGYTF

V gene: TRBV2
J gene: TRBJ2-3
D gene: TRBD2
CDR3 length: 16
clone size: -
CDR3 DNA: TGTGCCAGCAGTGGACTAGCGGGAGGGGCGACAGATACGCAGTATTTT
CDR3 protein: CASSGLAGGATDTQYF

V gene: TRBV7-2
J gene: TRBJ1-1
D gene: -
CDR3 length: 12
clone size: many
CDR3 DNA: TGTGCCAGCAGCTTAATGCAAACTGAAGCTTTCTTT
CDR3 protein: CASSLMQTEAFF

V gene: TRBV7-2
J gene: TRBJ2-2
D gene: -
CDR3 length: 16
clone size: -
CDR3 DNA: TGTGCCAGCAGCTCCCGAGACAAGGAATACACCGGGGAGCTGTTTTTT
CDR3 protein: CASSSRDKEYTGELFF

V gene: TRBV29-1
J gene: TRBJ2-3
D gene: TRBD2
CDR3 length: 12
clone size: -
CDR3 DNA: TGCAGCGCAGGGACTAGCGAGAATACGCAGTATTTT
CDR3 protein: CSAGTSENTQYF

V gene: TRBV3-1
J gene: TRBJ1-3
D gene: -
CDR3 length: 16
clone size: few
CDR3 DNA: TGTGCCAGCAGCCAAGATTACGGGGGTTCGGGAAACACCATATATTTT
CDR3 protein: CASSQDYGGSGNTIYF

V gene: TRBV6-2/TRBV6-3
J gene: TRBJ2-6
D gene: TRBD2
CDR3 length: 16
clone size: -
CDR3 DNA: TGTGCCAGCATCCGGGCTAGCGGGAGTGGGGCCAACGTCCTGACTTTC
CDR3 protein: CASIRASGSGANVLTF

V gene: TRBV7-2
J gene: TRBJ1-3
D gene: -
CDR3 length: 17
clone size: many
CDR3 DNA: TGTGCCAGCAGCGAGCGGGGGCAATCAAGCTCTGGAAACACCATATATTTT
CDR3 protein: CASSERGQSSSGNTIYF

V gene: TRBV20-1
J gene: TRBJ2-2
D gene: TRBD1
CDR3 length: 14
clone size: many
CDR3 DNA: TGCAGTGCTAGAGGCACAGGGGACACCGGGGAGCTGTTTTTT
CDR3 protein: CSARGTGDTGELFF

V gene: TRBV19
J gene: TRBJ2-7
D gene: -
CDR3 length: 13
clone size: many
CDR3 DNA: TGTGCCAGTAGTATAGACAGGGAGAGCGAGCAGTACTTC
CDR3 protein: CASSIDRESEQYF

V gene: TRBV6-1
J gene: TRBJ2-2
D gene: -
CDR3 length: 12
clone size: few
CDR3 DNA: TGTGCCAGCCTAAGTTGGGGCGGGGAGCTGTTTTTT
CDR3 protein: CASLSWGGELFF

V gene: TRBV25-1
J gene: TRBJ2-7
D gene: TRBD1
CDR3 length: 14
clone size: few
CDR3 DNA: TGTGCCAGCAACCCCGGGACAGGGGCCTACGAGCAGTACTTC
CDR3 protein: CASNPGTGAYEQYF

V gene: TRBV12-3/TRBV12-4
J gene: TRBJ1-4
D gene: -
CDR3 length: 14
clone size: many
CDR3 DNA: TGTGCCAGCAGTTTGAGGATAAGGGGCGAAAAACTGTTTTTT
CDR3 protein: CASSLRIRGEKLFF

V gene: TRBV30
J gene: TRBJ2-1
D gene: -
CDR3 length: 14
clone size: few
CDR3 DNA: TGTGCCTGGAGATCGACTAGGGGGACATTTGAGCAGTTCTTC
CDR3 protein: CAWRSTRGTFEQFF

V gene: TRBV12-5
J gene: TRBJ1-2
D gene: TRBD1
CDR3 length: 17
clone size: many
CDR3 DNA: TGTGCTAGTGGGGATCCGGGACAGGGGGCCTTCTACTATGGCTACACCTTC
CDR3 protein: CASGDPGQGAFYYGYTF

V gene: TRBV12-3/TRBV12-4
J gene: TRBJ2-2
D gene: -
CDR3 length: 16
clone size: many
CDR3 DNA: TGTGCCAGCAGCCTGGGGACCCGAGCGAACACCGGGGAGCTGTTTTTT
CDR3 protein: CASSLGTRANTGELFF

V gene: TRBV28
J gene: TRBJ2-1
D gene: -
CDR3 length: 16
clone size: many
CDR3 DNA: TGTGCCAGCAGTATGGGTGGGGAGGGGGAGTACAATGAGCAGTTCTTC
CDR3 protein: CASSMGGEGEYNEQFF

V gene: TRBV29-1
J gene: TRBJ2-2
D gene: -
CDR3 length: 12
clone size: -
CDR3 DNA: TGCAGCGTCTGGTCGAACACCGGGGAGCTGTTTTTT
CDR3 protein: CSVWSNTGELFF

V gene: TRBV10-3
J gene: TRBJ2-7
D gene: -
CDR3 length: 12
clone size: -
CDR3 DNA: TGTGCCATCGCGACGGCCTCCTACGAGCAGTACTTC
CDR3 protein: CAIATASYEQYF

V gene: TRBV2
J gene: TRBJ2-3
D gene: -
CDR3 length: 15
clone size: many
CDR3 DNA: TGTGCCAGCAGTTCCCCCCCCCCAGACACAGATACGCAGTATTTT
CDR3 protein: CASSSPPPDTDTQYF

V gene: TRBV24-1
J gene: TRBJ1-4
D gene: -
CDR3 length: 14
clone size: many
CDR3 DNA: TGTGCCACCTCCAATGGAGCAACTAATGAAAAACTGTTTTTT
CDR3 protein: CATSNGATNEKLFF

V gene: TRBV13
J gene: TRBJ2-3
D gene: TRBD2
CDR3 length: 16
clone size: -
CDR3 DNA: TGTGCCAGCAGCGATACGACTAGCGGGAGCACAGATACGCAGTATTTT
CDR3 protein: CASSDTTSGSTDTQYF

V gene: TRBV7-9
J gene: TRBJ2-2
D gene: -
CDR3 length: 14
clone size: -
CDR3 DNA: TGTGCCAGCAGCTTACAAGGTTGGACCGGGGAGCTGTTTTTT
CDR3 protein: CASSLQGWTGELFF

V gene: TRBV3-1
J gene: TRBJ1-2
D gene: -
CDR3 length: 14
clone size: many
CDR3 DNA: TGTGCCAGCAGCCACCCCCGATCGGGGCTCGGCTACACCTTC
CDR3 protein: CASSHPRSGLGYTF

V gene: TRBV11-2
J gene: TRBJ1-2
D gene: -
CDR3 length: 11
clone size: many
CDR3 DNA: TGTGCCAGCAGCGCAGGGACGGGCTACACCTTC
CDR3 protein: CASSAGTGYTF

V gene: TRBV19
J gene: TRBJ2-1
D gene: TRBD2
CDR3 length: 15
clone size: -
CDR3 DNA: TGTGCCAGTAGTATGACTAGCGGGGCCTACAATGAGCAGTTCTTC
CDR3 protein: CASSMTSGAYNEQFF

V gene: TRBV5-1
J gene: TRBJ2-1
D gene: TRBD2
CDR3 length: 12
clone size: -
CDR3 DNA: TGCGCCAGTAGCGGGACTTTCAATGAGCAGTTCTTC
CDR3 protein: CASSGTFNEQFF

V gene: TRBV28
J gene: TRBJ2-7
D gene: TRBD1
CDR3 length: 16
clone size: many
CDR3 DNA: TGTGCCAGCAACCCAACAGGGGGACCCCACTCCTACGAGCAGTACTTC
CDR3 protein: CASNPTGGPHSYEQYF

V gene: TRBV18
J gene: TRBJ2-1
D gene: -
CDR3 length: 13
clone size: few
CDR3 DNA: TGTGCCAGCTCACCCCTAAGAGAGGGTGAGCAGTTCTTC
CDR3 protein: CASSPLREGEQFF

V gene: TRBV19
J gene: TRBJ2-2
D gene: TRBD1
CDR3 length: 16
clone size: -
CDR3 DNA: TGTGCCAGTAGAAGAGGGACAGGGTCTGCCACCGGGGAGCTGTTTTTT
CDR3 protein: CASRRGTGSATGELFF

V gene: TRBV2
J gene: TRBJ1-1
D gene: -
CDR3 length: 14
clone size: many
CDR3 DNA: TGTGCCAGCAGTGAAAGGGTTTCCAACACTGAAGCTTTCTTT
CDR3 protein: CASSERVSNTEAFF

V gene: TRBV14
J gene: TRBJ2-7
D gene: TRBD1
CDR3 length: 14
clone size: many
CDR3 DNA: TGTGCCAGCAGTTTGACAGGGCAGACTGGGGAGCAGTACTTC
CDR3 protein: CASSLTGQTGEQYF

V gene: TRBV4-3
J gene: TRBJ2-3
D gene: -
CDR3 length: 16
clone size: -
CDR3 DNA: TGCGCCAGCAGCCAAGATTCGGGGACAATGATAGATACGCAGTATTTT
CDR3 protein: CASSQDSGTMIDTQYF

V gene: TRBV7-9
J gene: TRBJ2-3
D gene: TRBD2
CDR3 length: 17
clone size: -
CDR3 DNA: TGTGCCAGCAGCCGACTAGCGGGAGTAGGGGGCACAGATACGCAGTATTTT
CDR3 protein: CASSRLAGVGGTDTQYF

V gene: TRBV5-6
J gene: TRBJ2-5
D gene: TRBD2
CDR3 length: 15
clone size: -
CDR3 DNA: TGTGCCAGCAGCTTGGTGGTAGCGGGATGGGAGACCCAGTACTTC
CDR3 protein: CASSLVVAGWETQYF

V gene: TRBV11-3
J gene: TRBJ2-1
D gene: TRBD2
CDR3 length: 13
clone size: many
CDR3 DNA: TGTGCCAGCAGCTTTAGCGGGTACAATGAGCAGTTCTTC
CDR3 protein: CASSFSGYNEQFF

V gene: TRBV7-9
J gene: TRBJ2-5
D gene: -
CDR3 length: 13
clone size: few
CDR3 DNA: TGTGCCAGCAGGAACAGGGTTCGGGAGACCCAGTACTTC
CDR3 protein: CASRNRVRETQYF

V gene: TRBV6-2/TRBV6-3
J gene: TRBJ2-7
D gene: -
CDR3 length: 16
clone size: -
CDR3 DNA: TGTGCCAGCAGGGGCGGAGAGGTTCTCCCCTTCTACGAGCAGTACTTC
CDR3 protein: CASRGGEVLPFYEQYF

V gene: TRBV6-2/TRBV6-3
J gene: TRBJ2-7
D gene: TRBD2
CDR3 length: 15
clone size: many
CDR3 DNA: TGTGCCAGCACCCCACGGGCGGGAGGGCCCTACGAGCAGTACTTC
CDR3 protein: CASTPRAGGPYEQYF

V gene: TRBV19
J gene: TRBJ1-1
D gene: -
CDR3 length: 14
clone size: -
CDR3 DNA: TGTGCCAGTAGTACCCAAGGGGGGAGCACTGAAGCTTTCTTT
CDR3 protein: CASSTQGGSTEAFF

V gene: TRBV11-3
J gene: TRBJ2-1
D gene: TRBD2
CDR3 length: 16
clone size: many
CDR3 DNA: TGTGCCAGCAGCCCGCGGACTAGCGGGAGAGTCGATGAGCAGTTCTTC
CDR3 protein: CASSPRTSGRVDEQFF

V gene: TRBV18
J gene: TRBJ1-2
D gene: TRBD1
CDR3 length: 14
clone size: many
CDR3 DNA: TGTGCCAGCTCAACGGCCGGGACAGATTATGGCTACACCTTC
CDR3 protein: CASSTAGTDYGYTF

V gene: TRBV19
J gene: TRBJ1-5
D gene: TRBD1
CDR3 length: 15
clone size: few
CDR3 DNA: TGTGCCAGTAGTACCCGACAGGGGGGAAATCAGCCCCAGCATTTT
CDR3 protein: CASSTRQGGNQPQHF

V gene: TRBV7-2
J gene: TRBJ1-2
D gene: -
CDR3 length: 15
clone size: few
CDR3 DNA: TGTGCCAGCAGCACTCACAGGGCCCGTGAGGACGGCTACACCTTC
CDR3 protein: CASSTHRAREDGYTF

V gene: TRBV5-5
J gene: TRBJ1-2
D gene: -
CDR3 length: 14
clone size: -
CDR3 DNA: TGTGCCAGCATGGATCTCAGGGGCGTCCATGGCTACACCTTC
CDR3 protein: CASMDLRGVHGYTF

V gene: TRBV29-1
J gene: TRBJ2-2
D gene: TRBD1
CDR3 length: 14
clone size: few
CDR3 DNA: TGCAGCGTTATAGGACAGGGCTCCACCGGGGAGCTGTTTTTT
CDR3 protein: CSVIGQGSTGELFF

V gene: TRBV11-1
J gene: TRBJ2-3
D gene: TRBD1
CDR3 length: 16
clone size: many
CDR3 DNA: TGTGCCAGCAGCCGAGGACAGGGGAAAATCGCAGATACGCAGTATTTT
CDR3 protein: CASSRGQGKIADTQYF

V gene: TRBV20-1
J gene: TRBJ2-7
D gene: TRBD2
CDR3 length: 15
clone size: -
CDR3 DNA: TGCAGTGCTAGGGGGGGGGACTACCGGAAATACGAGCAGTACTTC
CDR3 protein: CSARGGDYRKYEQYF

V gene: TRBV19
J gene: TRBJ2-1
D gene: TRBD2
CDR3 length: 18
clone size: -
CDR3 DNA: TGTGCCAGTAGTATAGGTCACAGACGACTAGCGGGGTACAATGAGCAGTTCTTC
CDR3 protein: CASSIGHRRLAGYNEQFF

V gene: TRBV30
J gene: TRBJ1-2
D gene: -
CDR3 length: 13
clone size: many
CDR3 DNA: TGTGCCTGGAACCGGGACGTGATATATGGCTACACCTTC
CDR3 protein: CAWNRDVIYGYTF

V gene: TRBV5-1
J gene: TRBJ1-2
D gene: -
CDR3 length: 14
clone size: many
CDR3 DNA: TGCGCCAGCAGCCCGGGTCCTAATACCAACGGCTACACCTTC
CDR3 protein: CASSPGPNTNGYTF

V gene: TRBV20-1
J gene: TRBJ2-5
D gene: -
CDR3 length: 14
clone size: -
CDR3 DNA: TGCAGTGCAATTCCGGGCCTAACGGGGGAGACCCAGTACTTC
CDR3 protein: CSAIPGLTGETQYF

V gene: TRBV2
J gene: TRBJ2-1
D gene: TRBD2
CDR3 length: 15
clone size: many
CDR3 DNA: TGTGCCAGCACACTTAGGGCGGGAGGGGGTAATGAGCAGTTCTTC
CDR3 protein: CASTLRAGGGNEQFF

V gene: TRBV7-9
J gene: TRBJ2-7
D gene: TRBD2
CDR3 length: 15
clone size: many
CDR3 DNA: TGTGCCAGCAGCTCCACCCACGCGGGAGTCTACGAGCAGTACTTC
CDR3 protein: CASSSTHAGVYEQYF